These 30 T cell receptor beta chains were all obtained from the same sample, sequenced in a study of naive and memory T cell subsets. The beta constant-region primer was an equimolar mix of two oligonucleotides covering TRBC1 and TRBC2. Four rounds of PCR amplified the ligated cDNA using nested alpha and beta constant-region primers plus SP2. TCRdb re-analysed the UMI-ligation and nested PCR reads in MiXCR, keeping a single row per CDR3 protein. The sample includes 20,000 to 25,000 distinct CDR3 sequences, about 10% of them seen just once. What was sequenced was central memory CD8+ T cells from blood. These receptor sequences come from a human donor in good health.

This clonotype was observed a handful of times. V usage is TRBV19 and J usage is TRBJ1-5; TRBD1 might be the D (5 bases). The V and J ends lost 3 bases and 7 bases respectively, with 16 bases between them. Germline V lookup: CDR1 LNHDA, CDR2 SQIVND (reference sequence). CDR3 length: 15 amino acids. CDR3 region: CASSIHHGGEQPQHF. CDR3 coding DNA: TGTGCCAGTAGTATCCATCACGGGGGGGAGCAGCCCCAGCATTTT.

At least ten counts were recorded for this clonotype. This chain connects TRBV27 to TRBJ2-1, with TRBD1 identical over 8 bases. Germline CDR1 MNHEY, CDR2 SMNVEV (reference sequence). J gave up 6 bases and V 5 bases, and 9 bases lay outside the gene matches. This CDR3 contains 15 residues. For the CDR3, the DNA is TGTGCCAGCAGTAGGTCAGGGGGCGTAGTCAATGAGCAGTTCTTC. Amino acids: CASSRSGGVVNEQFF.

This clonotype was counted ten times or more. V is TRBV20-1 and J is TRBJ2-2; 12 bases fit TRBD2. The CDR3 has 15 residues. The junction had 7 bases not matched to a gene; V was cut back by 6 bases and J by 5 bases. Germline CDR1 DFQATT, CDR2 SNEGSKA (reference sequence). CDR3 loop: CSAKLAGGDTGELFF. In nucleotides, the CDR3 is TGCAGTGCAAAACTAGCGGGAGGCGATACCGGGGAGCTGTTTTTT.

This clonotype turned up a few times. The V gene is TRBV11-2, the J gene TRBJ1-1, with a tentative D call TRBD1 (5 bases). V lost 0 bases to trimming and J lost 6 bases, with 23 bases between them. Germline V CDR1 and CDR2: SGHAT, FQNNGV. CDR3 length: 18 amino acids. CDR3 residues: CASSLDSTAGRGWAEAFF. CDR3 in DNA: TGTGCCAGCAGCTTAGATAGTACGGCAGGGAGAGGGTGGGCTGAAGCTTTCTTT.

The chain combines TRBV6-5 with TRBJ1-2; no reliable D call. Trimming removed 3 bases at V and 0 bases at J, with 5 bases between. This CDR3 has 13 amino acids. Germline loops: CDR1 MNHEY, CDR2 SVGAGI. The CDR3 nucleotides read TGTGCCAGCAGTTATCGACCTAACTATGGCTACACCTTC. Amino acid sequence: CASSYRPNYGYTF.

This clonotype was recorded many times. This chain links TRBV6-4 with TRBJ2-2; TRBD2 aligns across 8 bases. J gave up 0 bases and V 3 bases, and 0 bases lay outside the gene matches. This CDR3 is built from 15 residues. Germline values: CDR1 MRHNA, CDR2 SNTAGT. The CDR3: CASSDSGTNTGELFF. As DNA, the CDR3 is TGTGCCAGCAGTGATAGCGGGACGAACACCGGGGAGCTGTTTTTT.

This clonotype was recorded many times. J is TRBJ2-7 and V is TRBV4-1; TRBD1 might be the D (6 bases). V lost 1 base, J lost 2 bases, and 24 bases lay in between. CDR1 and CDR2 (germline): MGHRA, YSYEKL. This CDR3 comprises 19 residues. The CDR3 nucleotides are TGCGCCAGCAGCCAAGTAGCCCAAATACAGGGCCCGAGGACCTACGAGCAGTACTTC. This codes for CASSQVAQIQGPRTYEQYF.

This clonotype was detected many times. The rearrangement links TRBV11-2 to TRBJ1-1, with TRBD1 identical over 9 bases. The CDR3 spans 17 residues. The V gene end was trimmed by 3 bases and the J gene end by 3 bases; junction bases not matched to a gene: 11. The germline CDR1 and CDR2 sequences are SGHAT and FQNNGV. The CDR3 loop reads CASSFGLQGAVDTEAFF. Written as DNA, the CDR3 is TGTGCCAGCAGCTTCGGATTACAGGGGGCGGTGGACACTGAAGCTTTCTTT.

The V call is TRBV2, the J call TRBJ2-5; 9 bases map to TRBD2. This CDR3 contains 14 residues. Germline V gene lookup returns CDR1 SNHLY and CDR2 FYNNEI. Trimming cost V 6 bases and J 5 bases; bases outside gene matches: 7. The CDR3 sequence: CASRAGGPWETQYF. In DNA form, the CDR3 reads TGTGCCAGCAGGGCGGGAGGGCCATGGGAGACCCAGTACTTC.

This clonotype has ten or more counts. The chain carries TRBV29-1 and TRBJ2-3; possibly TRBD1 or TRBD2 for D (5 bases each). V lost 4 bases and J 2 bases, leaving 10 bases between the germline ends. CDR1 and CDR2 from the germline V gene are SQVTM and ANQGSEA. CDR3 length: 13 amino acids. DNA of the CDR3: TGCAGCGTTGTTTCCGGGGCCACAGATACGCAGTATTTT. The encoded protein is CSVVSGATDTQYF.

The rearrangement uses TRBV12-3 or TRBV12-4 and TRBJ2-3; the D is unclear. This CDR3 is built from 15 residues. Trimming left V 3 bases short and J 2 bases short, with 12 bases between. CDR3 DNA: TGTGCCAGCAGTTTGGACGGATGGCCCACAGATACGCAGTATTTT. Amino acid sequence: CASSLDGWPTDTQYF.

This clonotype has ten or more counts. CDR3: CASSPRTGEYTEAFF. Written as DNA, the CDR3 is TGTGCCAGCAGCCCTCGGACAGGGGAATACACTGAAGCTTTCTTT. The chain joins TRBV9 to TRBJ1-1; TRBD1 matches 9 bases. The V segment lost 4 bases and the J segment 3 bases; nucleotides outside the gene matches: 7. The CDR3 consists of 15 residues. CDR1 SGDLS and CDR2 YYNGEE come from the germline V gene.

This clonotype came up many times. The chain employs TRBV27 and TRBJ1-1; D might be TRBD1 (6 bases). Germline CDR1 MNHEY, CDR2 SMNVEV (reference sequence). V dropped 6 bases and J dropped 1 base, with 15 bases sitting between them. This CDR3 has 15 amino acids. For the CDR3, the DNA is TGTGCCAGCAGAAATCAGGGGAGTAGGAACACTGAAGCTTTCTTT. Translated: CASRNQGSRNTEAFF.

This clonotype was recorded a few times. The CDR3 nucleotides read TGCGCCAGCAGCCCCAGTTCGGGGGTTACGCAGTATTTT. It codes for CASSPSSGVTQYF. The chain joins TRBV4-3 to TRBJ2-3; tentative D call: TRBD2 (6 bases). The CDR3 consists of 13 residues. Trimming cost V 4 bases and J 8 bases, with 13 bases left between them. Germline V CDR1 and CDR2: LGHNA, YSLEER.

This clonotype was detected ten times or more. The CDR3 region is CASSLVDPGAGTEAFF. CDR3 sequence (DNA): TGTGCCAGCAGCCTTGTGGACCCCGGGGCTGGCACTGAAGCTTTCTTT. The chain is built from TRBV16 and TRBJ1-1, with D perhaps matching TRBD1 (5 bases). The V gene's germline CDR1 is KGHSY and CDR2 FQNENV. This CDR3 comprises 16 residues. Trimming pared 4 bases from V and 4 bases from J, leaving 19 bases between.

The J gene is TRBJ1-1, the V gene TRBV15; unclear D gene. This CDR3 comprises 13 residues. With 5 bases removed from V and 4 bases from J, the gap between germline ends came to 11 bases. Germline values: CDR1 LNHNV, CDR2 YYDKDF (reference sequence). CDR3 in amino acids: CATSDEEVTEAFF. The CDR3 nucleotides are TGTGCCACCAGCGACGAGGAGGTCACTGAAGCTTTCTTT.

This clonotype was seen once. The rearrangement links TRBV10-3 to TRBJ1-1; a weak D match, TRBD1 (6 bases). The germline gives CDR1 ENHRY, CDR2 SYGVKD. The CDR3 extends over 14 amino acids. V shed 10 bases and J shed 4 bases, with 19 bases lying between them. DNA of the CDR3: TGTGCCACCATAGCGGACAGTGGGGTCACTGAAGCTTTCTTT. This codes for CATIADSGVTEAFF.

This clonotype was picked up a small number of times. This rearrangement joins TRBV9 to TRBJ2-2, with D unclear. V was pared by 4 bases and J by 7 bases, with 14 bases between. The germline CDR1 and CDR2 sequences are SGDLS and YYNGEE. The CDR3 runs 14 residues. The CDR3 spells CASSPIAVGGELFF. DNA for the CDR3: TGTGCCAGCAGCCCCATCGCGGTTGGCGGGGAGCTGTTTTTT.

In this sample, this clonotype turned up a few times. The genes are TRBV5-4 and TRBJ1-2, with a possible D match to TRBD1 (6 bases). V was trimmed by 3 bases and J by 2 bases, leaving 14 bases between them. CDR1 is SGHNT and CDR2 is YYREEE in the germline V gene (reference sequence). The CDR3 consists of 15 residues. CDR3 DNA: TGTGCCAGCAGCTCAAACAGGGTGAGGAACTATGGCTACACCTTC. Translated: CASSSNRVRNYGYTF.

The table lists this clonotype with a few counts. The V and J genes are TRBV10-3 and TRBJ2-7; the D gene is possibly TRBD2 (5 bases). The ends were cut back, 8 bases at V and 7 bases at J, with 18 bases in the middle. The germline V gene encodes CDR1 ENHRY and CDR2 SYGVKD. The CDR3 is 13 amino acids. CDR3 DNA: TGTGCCATCGCTGTACGGGGAGAAGTGGAGCAGTACTTC. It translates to CAIAVRGEVEQYF.

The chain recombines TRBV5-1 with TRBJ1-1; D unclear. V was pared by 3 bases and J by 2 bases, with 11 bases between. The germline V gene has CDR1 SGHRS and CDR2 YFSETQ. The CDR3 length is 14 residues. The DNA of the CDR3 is TGCGCCAGCAGCTCTTTATATCTAAACACTGAAGCTTTCTTT. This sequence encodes CASSSLYLNTEAFF.

CDR3 DNA sequence: TGTGCCAGCAGTTACTCACAGTATAGCAATCAGCCCCAGCATTTT. Translating gives CASSYSQYSNQPQHF. The V and J genes are TRBV6-5 and TRBJ1-5; D is undetermined. The V gene lost 0 bases and the J gene lost 0 bases, with 6 bases spanning the gap. This CDR3 contains 15 residues. The germline V gene encodes CDR1 MNHEY and CDR2 SVGAGI.

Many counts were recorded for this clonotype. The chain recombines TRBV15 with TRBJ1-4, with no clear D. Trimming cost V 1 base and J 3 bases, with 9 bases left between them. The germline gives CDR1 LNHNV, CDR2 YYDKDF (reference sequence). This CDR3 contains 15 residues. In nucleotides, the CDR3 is TGTGCCACCAGCAGAGCTGACGGACCTAATGAAAAACTGTTTTTT. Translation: CATSRADGPNEKLFF.

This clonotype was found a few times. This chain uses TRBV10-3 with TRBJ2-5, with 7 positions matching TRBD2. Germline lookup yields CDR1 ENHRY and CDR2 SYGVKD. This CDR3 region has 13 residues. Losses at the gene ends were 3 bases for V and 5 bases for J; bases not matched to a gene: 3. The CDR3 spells CAISDTSVETQYF. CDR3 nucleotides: TGTGCCATCAGTGACACTAGCGTTGAGACCCAGTACTTC.

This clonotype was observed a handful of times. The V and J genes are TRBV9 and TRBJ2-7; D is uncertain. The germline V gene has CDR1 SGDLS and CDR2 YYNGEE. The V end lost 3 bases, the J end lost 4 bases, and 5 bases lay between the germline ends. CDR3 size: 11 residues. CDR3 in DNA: TGTGCCAGCAGCGCCGGTTACGAGCAGTACTTC. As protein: CASSAGYEQYF.

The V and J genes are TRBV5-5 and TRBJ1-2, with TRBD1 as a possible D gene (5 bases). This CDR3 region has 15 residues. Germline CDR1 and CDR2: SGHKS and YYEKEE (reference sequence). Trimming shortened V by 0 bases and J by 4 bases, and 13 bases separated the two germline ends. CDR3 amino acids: CASSLGPDSLYGYTF. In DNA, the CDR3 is TGTGCCAGCAGCTTGGGCCCCGACAGCCTCTATGGCTACACCTTC.

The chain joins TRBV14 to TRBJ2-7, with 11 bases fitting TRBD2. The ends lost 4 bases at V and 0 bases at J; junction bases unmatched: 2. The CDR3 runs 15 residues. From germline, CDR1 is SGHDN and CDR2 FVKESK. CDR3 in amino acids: CASSLGLADSYEQYF. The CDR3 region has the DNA TGTGCCAGCAGCCTGGGACTAGCGGACTCCTACGAGCAGTACTTC.

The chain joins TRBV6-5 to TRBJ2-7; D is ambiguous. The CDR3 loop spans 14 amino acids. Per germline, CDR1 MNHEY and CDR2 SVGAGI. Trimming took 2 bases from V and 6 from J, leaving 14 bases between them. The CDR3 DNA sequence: TGTGCCAGCAGTTACGGGCCAGAGGTGGGCGAGCAGTACTTC. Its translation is CASSYGPEVGEQYF.

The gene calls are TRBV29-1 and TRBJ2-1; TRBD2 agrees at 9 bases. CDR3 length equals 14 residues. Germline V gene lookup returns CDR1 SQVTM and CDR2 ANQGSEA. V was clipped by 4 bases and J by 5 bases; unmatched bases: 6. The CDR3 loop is CSVVLAGRDNEQFF. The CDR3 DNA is TGCAGCGTTGTTCTAGCGGGACGCGACAATGAGCAGTTCTTC.

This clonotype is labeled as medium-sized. CDR3 region: CASSGTNTDTQYF. CDR3 in DNA: TGTGCCAGCAGCGGGACAAACACAGATACGCAGTATTTT. V is TRBV6-4 and J is TRBJ2-3, with TRBD1 as a possible D gene (6 bases). The CDR3 covers 13 residues. The germline CDR1 and CDR2 sequences are MRHNA and SNTAGT. Trimming removed 6 bases from V and 2 bases from J, with 9 bases in between.